Each of the 9 T cell receptor beta chains below was sequenced from the same sample in a study of cytomegalovirus exposure and HLA in healthy donors. The PCR ran on 60 Vbeta and 13 Jbeta primers. This table comes from immunoSEQ multiplex PCR, and its TCRdb copy is limited to in-frame clones, with some not included. The specimen's table records about 170,000 clones. The sample taken for sequencing was PBMCs. These receptors all stem from a woman aged 18-29 years in good health and CMV-seropositive.

This chain connects TRBV4-1 to TRBJ1-1; weak D call: TRBD1 (6 bases). Per germline, CDR1 MGHRA and CDR2 YSYEKL. Trimming removed 2 bases at V and 0 bases at J, with 16 bases between. The CDR3 spans 17 residues. The CDR3, as DNA: TGCGCCAGCAGCCAACGTTTCCGGGACATTATGAACACTGAAGCTTTCTTT. This codes for CASSQRFRDIMNTEAFF.

The chain recombines TRBV14 with TRBJ2-7, with D unresolved. The CDR3 is 13 residues long. The germline V and J ends were trimmed by 1 base and 5 bases, with 9 bases remaining between them. Germline loops: CDR1 SGHDN, CDR2 FVKESK. This CDR3 reads CASSQVDGDEQYF. The CDR3 region has the DNA TGTGCCAGCAGCCAAGTGGATGGAGACGAGCAGTACTTC.

The chain recombines TRBV27 with TRBJ1-5; D perhaps matches TRBD1 (6 bases). CDR3 length: 13 residues. CDR1 and CDR2 from the germline V gene are MNHEY and SMNVEV (reference sequence). V was trimmed by 5 bases and J by 12 bases, leaving 17 bases between them. The CDR3 DNA sequence: TGTGCCAGCAGTCAACAGGGAAACCCCCTCCAGCATTTT. This encodes CASSQQGNPLQHF.

This chain uses TRBV7-2 with TRBJ1-3, with TRBD1 as a possible D gene (5 bases). The CDR3 loop spans 15 amino acids. Germline CDR1 reads SGHTA; CDR2 reads FQGNSA. V was cut by 5 bases and J by 4 bases, with 15 bases left in between. The CDR3 DNA follows: TGTGCCAGCAGCGAGGCGCCAGGGTCCGGAAACACCATATATTTT. Its protein is CASSEAPGSGNTIYF.

The chain joins TRBV6-6 to TRBJ2-2, with no clear D. V was cut by 2 bases and J by 0 bases, with 7 bases left in between. Germline CDR1 is MNHNY and CDR2 is SVGAGI (reference sequence). This CDR3 has 15 residues. The CDR3 bases are TGTGCCAGCAGTTACGAGTTCGCGAACACCGGGGAGCTGTTTTTT. It yields the protein CASSYEFANTGELFF.

The chain has TRBV7-9 and TRBJ2-5; 14 bases are shared with TRBD2. V was clipped by 5 bases and J by 3 bases; unmatched bases: 2. This CDR3 has 15 amino acids. Germline V gene sequence: CDR1 SEHNR, CDR2 FQNEAQ (reference sequence). CDR3 nucleotides: TGTGCCAGCAGCAGGGGACTAGCGGGAGAAGAGACCCAGTACTTC. It codes for CASSRGLAGEETQYF.

V and J are TRBV11-3 and TRBJ1-2; 9 bases are a match to TRBD1. The trim removed 0 bases at V and 7 bases at J, leaving 3 bases unmatched. The CDR3 loop spans 14 amino acids. CDR1 SGHNT and CDR2 YENEEA come from the germline V gene. The CDR3 here is CASSLDGTGLGYTF. CDR3 nucleotide sequence: TGTGCCAGCAGCTTAGATGGGACAGGGCTTGGCTACACCTTC. The entire variable domain, with the rest obtained from reference TRBV11-3 and TRBJ1-2, is as follows: EAGVVQSPRYKIIEKKQPVAFWCNPISGHNTLYWYLQNLGQGPELLIRYENEEAVDDSQLPKDRFSAERLKGVDSTLKIQPAELGDSAVYLCASSLDGTGLGYTFGSGTRLTVV.

The V gene is TRBV19, the J gene TRBJ1-1; 7 bases are a match to TRBD1. Germline loops: CDR1 LNHDA, CDR2 SQIVND (reference sequence). With V trimmed by 3 bases and J by 0 bases, 7 bases remained unmatched. The CDR3 contains 16 residues. CDR3 in amino acids: CASSMYRGALNTEAFF. In nucleotides, the CDR3 is TGTGCCAGTAGTATGTACAGGGGAGCATTGAACACTGAAGCTTTCTTT.

This chain connects TRBV5-1 to TRBJ2-1; 10 bases fit TRBD2. The CDR3 has 16 amino acids. After removal of 0 bases from V and 7 bases from J, the junction contained 7 bases not matched to a gene. Looked up from germline, CDR1 is SGHRS and CDR2 is YFSETQ. The CDR3 here is CASSLAGSGRPNEQFF. CDR3 sequence (DNA): TGCGCCAGCAGCTTGGCGGGTAGCGGGAGGCCTAATGAGCAGTTCTTC.